The clone carrying this TCR beta chain is a singleton in its sample. The CDR3 has 15 amino acids. The germline CDR1 and CDR2 sequences are MNHEY and SMNVEV (reference sequence). Unmatched junction bases numbered 6, after V lost 2 bases and J lost 4 bases. The data were obtained in a study of control samples from healthy donors and cancer patients. Method: immunoSEQ multiplex PCR; TCRdb's copy keeps in-frame clones and lacks some. Here the sample spans about 160,000 clones, 93% being singletons. The chain uses TRBV27 and TRBJ2-7; 9 nucleotides match TRBD1. This receptor was identified in a man between 18 and 29 years old in good health. The specimen sequenced was blood. The CDR3 DNA is TGTGCCAGCAGTTTAGGTACAGGGGGCCAGTACGAGCAGTACTTC. Translation: CASSLGTGGQYEQYF.